These 7 T cell receptor beta chains came from one sample sequenced in a study of T cell repertoires in cytomegalovirus infection. MiXCR was run by TCRdb on the reads, yielding one entry per CDR3 protein. The sample contains approximately 300,000 distinct CDR3 sequences, 25% to 30% of which appear only once. These receptors have no known antigen. The sample in question was cultured PBMCs, obtained from culture after CMV antigen stimulation. These receptors were taken from a human donor in good health (CMV status not recorded). Some clones in this sample may be carry-over from other donors' samples.

The table lists this clonotype with a few counts. J is TRBJ1-1 and V is TRBV7-2; perhaps TRBD1 as D (5 bases). V lost 5 bases and J 4 bases, leaving 14 bases between the germline ends. The CDR3 extends over 14 amino acids. CDR1 and CDR2 from the germline V gene are SGHTA and FQGNSA. This CDR3 is CASSLNQGPTEAFF. CDR3 DNA: TGTGCCAGCAGCCTTAATCAGGGACCCACTGAAGCTTTCTTT.

This clonotype was counted only a few times. The rearrangement joins TRBV28 to TRBJ1-5; TRBD1 might be the D (5 bases). The V end was cut by 8 bases, the J end by 4 bases, with 12 bases between. The CDR3 totals 13 residues. The germline V gene has CDR1 MDHEN and CDR2 SYDVKM. The CDR3 spells CASQGAPNQPQHF. DNA for the CDR3: TGTGCCAGCCAAGGGGCCCCAAATCAGCCCCAGCATTTT.

This rearrangement joins TRBV4-1 to TRBJ2-1; perhaps TRBD2 as D (6 bases). V lost 0 bases and J lost 3, with 15 bases in between. This CDR3 spans 17 amino acids. CDR1 is MGHRA, CDR2 YSYEKL, per germline. CDR3 protein: CASSQDKSRGSYNEQFF. Written as DNA, the CDR3 is TGCGCCAGCAGCCAAGATAAGAGCCGGGGGAGCTACAATGAGCAGTTCTTC.

This clonotype was seen at least ten times. The V gene is TRBV7-8, the J gene TRBJ2-1; TRBD2 matches at 13 bases. Germline V gene data show CDR1 as SGHVS and CDR2 as FQNEAQ. There are 16 residues in the CDR3. The V and J ends lost 5 bases and 5 bases, in that order; junction bases with no gene match: 6. DNA of the CDR3: TGTGCCAGCAGCGTCCAAGGACTAGCGGGGGACAATGAGCAGTTCTTC. It yields the protein CASSVQGLAGDNEQFF.

This clonotype was observed a handful of times. This chain links TRBV20-1 with TRBJ2-4; perhaps TRBD2 as D (5 bases). Trimming pared 5 bases from V and 0 bases from J, leaving 11 bases between. Germline loops: CDR1 DFQATT, CDR2 SNEGSKA (reference sequence). This CDR3 spans 14 amino acids. CDR3 nucleotides: TGCAGTGCTCCCGGAGGTCTAGCCAAAAACATTCAGTACTTC. The encoded protein is CSAPGGLAKNIQYF.

This chain links TRBV7-9 with TRBJ2-7, with D maybe TRBD2 (6 bases). Germline CDR1 and CDR2: SEHNR and FQNEAQ (reference sequence). V lost 5 bases and J 3 bases, leaving 14 bases between the germline ends. This CDR3 has 14 residues. CDR3 DNA: TGTGCCAGCAGCCGGGGGACCAACTACTACGAGCAGTACTTC. It codes for CASSRGTNYYEQYF.

This chain joins TRBV7-3 and TRBJ2-5, with D perhaps TRBD2 (6 bases). Trimming took 1 base from V and 9 from J, leaving 21 bases between them. The CDR3 contains 16 residues. CDR1 and CDR2 from the germline V gene are SGHTA and FQGTGA. The CDR3 bases are TGTGCCAGCAGCTTAAACGCCATACAAGCGGGTGGGGCCCAGTACTTC. Translating gives CASSLNAIQAGGAQYF.